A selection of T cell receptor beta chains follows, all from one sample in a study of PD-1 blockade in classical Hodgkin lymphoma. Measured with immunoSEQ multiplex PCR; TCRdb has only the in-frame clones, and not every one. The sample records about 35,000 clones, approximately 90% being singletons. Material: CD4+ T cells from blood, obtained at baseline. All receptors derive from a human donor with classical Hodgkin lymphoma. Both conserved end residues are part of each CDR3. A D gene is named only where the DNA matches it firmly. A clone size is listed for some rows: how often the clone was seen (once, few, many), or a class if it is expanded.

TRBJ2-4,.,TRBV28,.,TGTGCCAGCAGTCCCTGGACCCAGGGTAACATTCAGTACTTC,CASSPWTQGNIQYF
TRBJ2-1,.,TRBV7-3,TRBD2,TGTGCCAGCAGCTTACTAGCGGGAGACGGCGGGGGTGAGCAGTTCTTC,CASSLLAGDGGGEQFF
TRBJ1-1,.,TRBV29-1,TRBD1,TGCAGCGTGGGGACAGTCATGAACACTGAAGCTTTCTTT,CSVGTVMNTEAFF
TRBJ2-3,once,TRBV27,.,TGTGCCAGCAGGGCACGGGGTTTTACTAGCACAGATACGCAGTATTTT,CASRARGFTSTDTQYF
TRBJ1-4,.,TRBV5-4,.,TGTGCCAGCAGCTTGCGGGGGAATGGACTGTTTTTT,CASSLRGNGLFF
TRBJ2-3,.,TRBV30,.,TGTGCCTGGAGTGTGTTGGAAGCTCATACGCAGTATTTT,CAWSVLEAHTQYF
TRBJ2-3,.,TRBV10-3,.,TGTGCCATCACTGCCGCAGATACGCAGTATTTT,CAITAADTQYF
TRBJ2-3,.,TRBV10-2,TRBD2,TGCGCCAGCAGTGAGTCGAGGCTTGGGACTAGCGGGAGACCAGATACGCAGTATTTT,CASSESRLGTSGRPDTQYF
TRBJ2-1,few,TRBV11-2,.,TGTGCCAGCAGCCCCCGGTTAATGGGACTGGGTAATGAGCAGTTCTTC,CASSPRLMGLGNEQFF
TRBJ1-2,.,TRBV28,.,TGTGCCAGCAGCACTCACTCCACGGGGAGGAACTACTATGGCTACACCTTC,CASSTHSTGRNYYGYTF
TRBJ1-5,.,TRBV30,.,TGTGCCTGGAGTAAAGGGAAGGGCCCTTATGTGCCCCAGCATTTT,CAWSKGKGPYVPQHF
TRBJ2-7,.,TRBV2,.,TGTGCCAGCGACAGGGAGGAGTACGAGCAGTACTTC,CASDREEYEQYF
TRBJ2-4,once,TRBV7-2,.,TGTGCCAGCAGCTCCGGGGGACCCAAAAACATTCAGTACTTC,CASSSGGPKNIQYF
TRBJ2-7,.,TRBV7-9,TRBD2,TGTGCCAGCAGCTTAGAGGGGACTAGCGGGATCGACGAGCAGTACTTC,CASSLEGTSGIDEQYF
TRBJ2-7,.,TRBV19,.,TGTGCCAGTAGTCTCAAGGACTCCCCCTACTACGAGCAGTACTTC,CASSLKDSPYYEQYF
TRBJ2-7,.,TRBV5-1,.,TGCGCCAGCAGTCGGCCGGGTCGTTACGAGCAGTACTTC,CASSRPGRYEQYF
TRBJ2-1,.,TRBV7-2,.,TGTGCCAGCAGCCCCCCTGCCGATGAGCAGTTCTTC,CASSPPADEQFF
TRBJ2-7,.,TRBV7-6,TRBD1,TGTGCCAGCAGCTTTCGGGTTACGGGACAGGGTCTGTCGGGAGCAAGCCACGAGCAGTACTTC,CASSFRVTGQGLSGASHEQYF
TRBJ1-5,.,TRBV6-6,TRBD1,TGTGCCAGCAGGTACAGGGGAGGGACGGGCAATCAGCCCCAGCATTTT,CASRYRGGTGNQPQHF
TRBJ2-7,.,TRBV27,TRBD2,TGTGCCAGCAGCCGACTAGCGGGAGGACTCTACGAGCAGTACTTC,CASSRLAGGLYEQYF
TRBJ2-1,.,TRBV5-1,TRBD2,TGCGCCAGCAGCTTGGCTAGCGGTTGGGATGAGCAGTTCTTC,CASSLASGWDEQFF
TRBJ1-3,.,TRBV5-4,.,TGTGCCAGCAGCTTGATGGCAGGGGATGGAAACACCATATATTTT,CASSLMAGDGNTIYF
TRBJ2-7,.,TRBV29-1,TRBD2,TGCAGCGCCGCAGCGGGGTTTGGGCCCTACGAGCAGTACTTC,CSAAAGFGPYEQYF
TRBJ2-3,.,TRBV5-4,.,TGTGCCAGCAGCTTGCATCGAGTAGGGAGCACAGATACGCAGTATTTT,CASSLHRVGSTDTQYF
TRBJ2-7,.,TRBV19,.,TGTGCCAGTAGCCCCCGAACCGTGGGGGAGCAGTACTTC,CASSPRTVGEQYF
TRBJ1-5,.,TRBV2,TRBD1,TGTGCCAGCAGGATTAGGACAGGTGGAATGGGTCCCCAGCATTTT,CASRIRTGGMGPQHF
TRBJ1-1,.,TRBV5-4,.,TGTGCCAGCAGCTTGCAGGGCATGAACACTGAAGCTTTCTTT,CASSLQGMNTEAFF
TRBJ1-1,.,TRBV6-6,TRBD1,TGTGCCAGCAGTGGACGAGACAGGGGGGGCACTGAAGCTTTCTTT,CASSGRDRGGTEAFF